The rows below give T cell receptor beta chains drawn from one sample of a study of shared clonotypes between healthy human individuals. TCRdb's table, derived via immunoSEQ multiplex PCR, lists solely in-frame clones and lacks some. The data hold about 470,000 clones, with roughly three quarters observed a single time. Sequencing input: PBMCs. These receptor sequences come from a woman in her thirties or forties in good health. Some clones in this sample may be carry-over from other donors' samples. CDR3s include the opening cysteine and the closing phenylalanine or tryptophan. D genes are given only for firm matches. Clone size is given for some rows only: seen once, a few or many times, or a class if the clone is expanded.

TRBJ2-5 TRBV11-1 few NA CASRRATRGTQYF TGTGCCAGCAGGCGGGCCACTCGGGGGACCCAGTACTTC
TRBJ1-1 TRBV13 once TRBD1 CASSAYRGRSTEAFF TGTGCCAGCAGCGCGTACAGGGGGCGAAGCACTGAAGCTTTCTTT
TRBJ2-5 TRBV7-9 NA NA CASSLAGGGGETQYF TGTGCCAGCAGCTTAGCAGGGGGAGGCGGGGAGACCCAGTACTTC
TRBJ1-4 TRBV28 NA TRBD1 CASNWSLRDRNNEKLFF TGTGCCAGCAATTGGAGCCTCCGGGACAGAAATAATGAAAAACTGTTTTTT
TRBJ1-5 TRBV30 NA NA CAWSEKAGRRPQHF TGTGCCTGGAGTGAAAAAGCAGGTCGTAGGCCCCAGCATTTT
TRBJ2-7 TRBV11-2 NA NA CASSPYQGSRNEQYF TGTGCCAGCAGCCCGTACCAGGGGAGTAGGAACGAGCAGTACTTC
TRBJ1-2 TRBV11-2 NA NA CASSLERGGGYTF TGTGCCAGCAGCTTAGAGCGTGGGGGTGGCTACACCTTC
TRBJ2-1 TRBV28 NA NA CASSRPLAYFHNEQFF TGTGCCAGCAGCCGACCCCTAGCGTATTTCCACAATGAGCAGTTCTTC
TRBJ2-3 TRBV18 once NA CASSHTSTDTQYF TGTGCCAGCTCTCATACTAGCACAGATACGCAGTATTTT
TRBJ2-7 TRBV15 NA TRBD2 CATSRLLAGYEQYF TGTGCCACCAGCAGGCTCCTAGCGGGATACGAGCAGTACTTC
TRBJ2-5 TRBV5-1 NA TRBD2 CASSLLASGDQETQYF TGCGCCAGCAGCTTGCTCGCTAGCGGAGATCAAGAGACCCAGTACTTC
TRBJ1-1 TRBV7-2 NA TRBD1 CASSLGRQGLNTEAFF TGTGCCAGCAGCTTAGGGAGACAGGGATTGAACACTGAAGCTTTCTTT
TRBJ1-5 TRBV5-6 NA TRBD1 CASSLSGGDQPQHF TGTGCCAGCAGCTTGTCAGGGGGCGATCAGCCCCAGCATTTT
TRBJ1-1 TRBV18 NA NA CASSQGPGSEAFF TGTGCCAGCTCACAGGGACCGGGCTCTGAAGCTTTCTTT
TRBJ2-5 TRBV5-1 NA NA CASSLWVPTEETQYF TGCGCCAGCAGCTTGTGGGTCCCGACAGAAGAGACCCAGTACTTC
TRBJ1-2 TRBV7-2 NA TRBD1 CASSRGTVNYGYTF TGTGCCAGCAGCCGAGGGACAGTGAACTATGGCTACACCTTC
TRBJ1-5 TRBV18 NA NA CASSPGEGSNQPQHF TGTGCCAGCTCACCGGGGGAGGGTTCCAATCAGCCCCAGCATTTT
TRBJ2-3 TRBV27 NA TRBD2 CASSPGLAGTDTQYF TGTGCCAGCAGTCCGGGACTAGCGGGAACAGATACGCAGTATTTT
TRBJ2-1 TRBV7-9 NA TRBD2 CASSHGTSGTNEQFF TGTGCCAGCAGCCACGGGACTAGCGGGACCAATGAGCAGTTCTTC
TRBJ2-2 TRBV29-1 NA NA CSVVFTAGELFF TGCAGCGTTGTTTTCACCGCCGGGGAGCTGTTTTTT
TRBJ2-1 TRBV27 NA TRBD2 CASKTSGSYNEQFF TGTGCCAGCAAGACTAGCGGGAGCTACAATGAGCAGTTCTTC
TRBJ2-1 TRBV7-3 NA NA CASSPNRVNEQFF TGTGCCAGCAGCCCAAACAGGGTCAATGAGCAGTTCTTC
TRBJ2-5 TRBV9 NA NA CASSVAGSQETQYF TGTGCCAGCAGCGTAGCCGGCAGTCAAGAGACCCAGTACTTC
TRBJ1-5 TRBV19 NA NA CASSIVGNQPQHF TGTGCCAGTAGTATTGTGGGCAATCAGCCCCAGCATTTT
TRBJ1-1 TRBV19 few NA CASSIGGLRNTEAFF TGTGCCAGTAGTATAGGGGGCCTGAGAAACACTGAAGCTTTCTTT
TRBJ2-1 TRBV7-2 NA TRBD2 CASSLELAGGPVGNEQFF TGTGCCAGCAGCTTAGAACTAGCGGGAGGGCCGGTCGGCAATGAGCAGTTCTTC
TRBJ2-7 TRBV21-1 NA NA CASNRDRTSGEQYF TGTGCCAGCAATCGCGACAGAACCTCTGGCGAGCAGTACTTC